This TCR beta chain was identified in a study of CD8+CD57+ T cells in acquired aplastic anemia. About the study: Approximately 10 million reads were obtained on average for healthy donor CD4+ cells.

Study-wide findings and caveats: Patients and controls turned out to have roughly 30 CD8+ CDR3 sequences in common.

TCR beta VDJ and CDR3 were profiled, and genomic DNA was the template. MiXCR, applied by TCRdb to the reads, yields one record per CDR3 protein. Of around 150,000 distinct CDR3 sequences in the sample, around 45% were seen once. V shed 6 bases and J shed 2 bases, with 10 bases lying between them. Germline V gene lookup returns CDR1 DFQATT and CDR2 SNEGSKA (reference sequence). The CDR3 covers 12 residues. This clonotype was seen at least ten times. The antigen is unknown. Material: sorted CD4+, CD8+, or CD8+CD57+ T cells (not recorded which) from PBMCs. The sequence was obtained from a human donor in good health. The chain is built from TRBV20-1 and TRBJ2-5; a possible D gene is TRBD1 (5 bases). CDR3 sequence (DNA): TGCAGTGCGCAGGGTCGACAAGAGACCCAGTACTTC. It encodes CSAQGRQETQYF.